Listed here is a single T cell receptor beta chain. Its cognate antigen is unknown. Via MiXCR, TCRdb re-called the reads, giving one row per CDR3 protein. The sample holds roughly 760,000 distinct CDR3 sequences, roughly 36% seen once. This CDR3 has 16 amino acids. The ends lost 2 bases at V and 1 base at J; junction bases unmatched: 2. This entry comes from a study of T cell repertoires in cytomegalovirus infection. General study findings and limits: Ex vivo responses were dominated by HLA-C-restricted CMV-specific TCR beta clonotypes.

The source of this sequence is a human donor in good health (CMV status not recorded). Some clones in this sample may be carry-over from other donors' samples. Input material: PBMCs. The chain recombines TRBV12-3 or TRBV12-4 with TRBJ2-2; 9 bases agree with TRBD1. CDR3 residues: CASSLKTGGNTGELFF. The DNA for the CDR3 is TGTGCCAGCAGTTTAAAGACAGGGGGGAACACCGGGGAGCTGTTTTTT.